This entry concerns a single T cell receptor (beta chain). Its target is unknown. This entry is derived from a study of OX40 agonist ivuxolimab in advanced cancers. Study-level points and caveats: Some patients without response likewise showed low normalized clonal expansion.

Sequencing used immunoSEQ multiplex PCR; TCRdb keeps in-frame clones, though not all of them. Of over 65,000 clones listed, just under 95% were seen once; the top ten hold approximately 10%. The sequencing here drew on CD4+ or CD8+ T cells sorted from blood, taken in a trial of the OX40 agonist ivuxolimab. The TCR was taken from an adult with an advanced solid tumor such as melanoma, head and neck, liver or kidney cancer.

CDR3 DNA sequence: TGTGCCAGCAGTTTAGGGGTCGTCGGGGAAAAACTGTTTTTT. Its translation is CASSLGVVGEKLFF. The chain combines TRBV27 with TRBJ1-4; D remains ambiguous. The CDR3 runs to 14 residues. Germline lookup yields CDR1 MNHEY and CDR2 SMNVEV (reference sequence). V was shortened by 2 bases and J by 8 bases, with 12 bases between the two germline ends.